Below, one TCR beta chain is given with its context. Its antigen is currently unknown. The PCR was carried out with 60 Vbeta primers and 13 Jbeta primers. Sequencing was performed with immunoSEQ multiplex PCR; in TCRdb, only in-frame clones are kept and a portion is missing. The repertoire holds approximately 130,000 clones, with around 74% as singletons. The record originates from a study of cytomegalovirus exposure and HLA in healthy donors. The V gene's germline CDR1 is MDHEN and CDR2 SYDVKM. The CDR3 has 17 residues. With 3 bases removed from V and 4 bases from J, the gap between germline ends came to 21 bases. Notes on the study in general: TCR beta sequences reportedly predicted the HLA-A and HLA-B alleles of most subjects accurately. Evidence from a later analysis indicated that most CMV-associated TCR beta chains looked HLA-restricted.

V is TRBV28 and J is TRBJ1-1; a weak D match, TRBD1 (5 bases). The TCR originated in a man in his thirties or forties in good health and CMV-seronegative. Sequenced sample: PBMCs. The DNA of the CDR3 is TGTGCCAGCAGTTTTAGGGGCCCCGAGAAAGGGCCCACTGAAGCTTTCTTT. Its protein product is CASSFRGPEKGPTEAFF.